This TCR beta chain was sequenced for a study of cytomegalovirus exposure and HLA in healthy donors. Across the study: From about 200 million T cells, an earlier analysis saw under 140 million unique TCR beta sequences. Study-wide results and caveats: A later analysis showed HLA-associated TCR beta chains outstripping equally common others in clonal expansion. There were reportedly fewer N-insertions in an Asian-associated ancestry cluster than the approximately 670-donor mean, in a later analysis.

Concerning this clone: Antigen unknown.

Donors counted as nominally healthy when sampled, yet unrecorded immune exposures were likely. The CDR3 runs 16 residues. Germline V gives CDR1 MDHEN, CDR2 SYDVKM. J lost 2 bases, V lost 7 bases, and 10 bases had no gene match. It was with 60 Vbeta and 13 Jbeta primers that the PCR ran. The method was immunoSEQ multiplex PCR; TCRdb's version includes in-frame clones alone and lacks a portion of them. The sample holds approximately 110,000 clones, 60% to 80% seen once. The source material was PBMCs. The origin of this receptor is a woman in her forties in good health and CMV-seropositive. The chain couples TRBV28 to TRBJ1-5, with TRBD1 identical over 8 bases. The CDR3 sequence is CASKSQGARGNQPQHF. The CDR3 bases are TGTGCCAGCAAATCCCAGGGGGCGCGGGGCAATCAGCCCCAGCATTTT.